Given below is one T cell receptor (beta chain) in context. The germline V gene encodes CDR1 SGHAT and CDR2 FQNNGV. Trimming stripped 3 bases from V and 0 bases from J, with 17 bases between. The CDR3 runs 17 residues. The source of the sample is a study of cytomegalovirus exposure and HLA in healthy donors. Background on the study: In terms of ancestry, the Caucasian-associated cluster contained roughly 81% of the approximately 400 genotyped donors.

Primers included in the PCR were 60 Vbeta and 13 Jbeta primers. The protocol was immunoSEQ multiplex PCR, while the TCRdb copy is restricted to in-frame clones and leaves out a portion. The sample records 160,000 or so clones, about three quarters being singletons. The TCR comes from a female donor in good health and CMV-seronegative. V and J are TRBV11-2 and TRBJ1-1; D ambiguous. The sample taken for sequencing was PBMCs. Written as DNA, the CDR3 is TGTGCCAGCAGCTTGGATCTGTGGCCAGGAATGAACACTGAAGCTTTCTTT. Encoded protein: CASSLDLWPGMNTEAFF.